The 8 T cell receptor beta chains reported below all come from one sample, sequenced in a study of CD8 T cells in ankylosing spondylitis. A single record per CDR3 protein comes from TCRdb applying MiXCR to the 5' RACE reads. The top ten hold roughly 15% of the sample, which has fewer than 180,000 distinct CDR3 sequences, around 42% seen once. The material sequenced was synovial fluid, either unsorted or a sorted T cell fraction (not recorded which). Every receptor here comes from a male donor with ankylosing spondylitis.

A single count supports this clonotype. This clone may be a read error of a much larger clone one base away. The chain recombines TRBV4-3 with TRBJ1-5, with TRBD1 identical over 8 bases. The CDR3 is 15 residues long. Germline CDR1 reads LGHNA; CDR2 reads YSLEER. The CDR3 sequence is CAGSQDWTGYQPQHF. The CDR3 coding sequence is TGCGCCGGCAGCCAAGATTGGACAGGGTATCAGCCCCAGCATTTT.

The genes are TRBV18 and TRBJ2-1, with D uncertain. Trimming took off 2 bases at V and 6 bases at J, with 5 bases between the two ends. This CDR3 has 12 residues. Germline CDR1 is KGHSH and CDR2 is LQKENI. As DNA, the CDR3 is TGTGCCAGCTCACCAGGGGTCAATGAGCAGTTCTTC. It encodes CASSPGVNEQFF. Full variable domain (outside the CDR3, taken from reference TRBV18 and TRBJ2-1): NAGVMQNPRHLVRRRGQEARLRCSPMKGHSHVYWYRQLPEEGLKFMVYLQKENIIDESGMPKERFSAEFPKEGPSILRIQQVVRGDSAAYFCASSPGVNEQFFGPGTRLTVL.

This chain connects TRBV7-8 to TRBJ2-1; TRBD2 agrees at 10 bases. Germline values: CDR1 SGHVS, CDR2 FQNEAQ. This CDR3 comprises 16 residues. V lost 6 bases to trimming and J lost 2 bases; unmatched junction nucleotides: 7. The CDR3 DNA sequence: TGTGCCAGCAGTTTCCCTAGCGGGAGCACCTACAATGAGCAGTTCTTC. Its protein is CASSFPSGSTYNEQFF.

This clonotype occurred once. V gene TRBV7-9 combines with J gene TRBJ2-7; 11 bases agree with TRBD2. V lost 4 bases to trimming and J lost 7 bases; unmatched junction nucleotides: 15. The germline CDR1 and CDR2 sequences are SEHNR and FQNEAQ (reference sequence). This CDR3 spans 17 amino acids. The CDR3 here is CASSSPLAGGPLGEQYF. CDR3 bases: TGTGCCAGCAGCTCCCCGTTAGCGGGAGGGCCTCTGGGAGAGCAGTACTTC. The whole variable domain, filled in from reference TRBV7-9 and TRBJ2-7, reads DTGVSQNPRHKITKRGQNVTFRCDPISEHNRLYWYRQTLGQGPEFLTYFQNEAQLEKSRLLSDRFSAERPKGSFSTLEIQRTEQGDSAMYLCASSSPLAGGPLGEQYFGPGTRLTVT.

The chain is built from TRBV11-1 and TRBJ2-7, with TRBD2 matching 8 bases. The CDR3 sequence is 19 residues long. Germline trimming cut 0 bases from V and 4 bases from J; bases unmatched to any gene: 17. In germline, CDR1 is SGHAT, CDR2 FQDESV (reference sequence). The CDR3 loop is CASSLAETGTRRAPYEQYF. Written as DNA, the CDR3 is TGTGCCAGCAGCTTAGCGGAGACCGGGACTAGAAGGGCCCCTTACGAGCAGTACTTC.

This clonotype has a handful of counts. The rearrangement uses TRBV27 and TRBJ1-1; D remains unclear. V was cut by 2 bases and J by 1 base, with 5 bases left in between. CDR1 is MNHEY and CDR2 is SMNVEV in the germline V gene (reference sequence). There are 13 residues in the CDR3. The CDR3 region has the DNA TGTGCCAGCAGTTTACACGAGAACACTGAAGCTTTCTTT. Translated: CASSLHENTEAFF.

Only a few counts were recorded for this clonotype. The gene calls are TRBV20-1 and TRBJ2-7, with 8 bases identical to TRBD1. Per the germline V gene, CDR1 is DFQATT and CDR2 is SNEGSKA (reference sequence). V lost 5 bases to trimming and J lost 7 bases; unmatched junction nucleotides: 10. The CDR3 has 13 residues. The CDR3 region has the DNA TGCAGTGCTTCACCGACAGGGGTAGGGGAGCAGTACTTC. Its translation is CSASPTGVGEQYF.

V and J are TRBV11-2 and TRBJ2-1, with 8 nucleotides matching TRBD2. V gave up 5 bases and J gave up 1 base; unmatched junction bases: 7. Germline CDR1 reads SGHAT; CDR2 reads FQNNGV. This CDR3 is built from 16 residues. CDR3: CASSPHSGISYNEQFF. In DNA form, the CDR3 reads TGTGCCAGCAGCCCACATAGCGGGATTTCCTACAATGAGCAGTTCTTC. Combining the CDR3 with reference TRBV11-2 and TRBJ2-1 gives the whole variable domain EAGVAQSPRYKIIEKRQSVAFWCNPISGHATLYWYQQILGQGPKLLIQFQNNGVVDDSQLPKDRFSAERLKGVDSTLKIQPAKLEDSAVYLCASSPHSGISYNEQFFGPGTRLTVL.